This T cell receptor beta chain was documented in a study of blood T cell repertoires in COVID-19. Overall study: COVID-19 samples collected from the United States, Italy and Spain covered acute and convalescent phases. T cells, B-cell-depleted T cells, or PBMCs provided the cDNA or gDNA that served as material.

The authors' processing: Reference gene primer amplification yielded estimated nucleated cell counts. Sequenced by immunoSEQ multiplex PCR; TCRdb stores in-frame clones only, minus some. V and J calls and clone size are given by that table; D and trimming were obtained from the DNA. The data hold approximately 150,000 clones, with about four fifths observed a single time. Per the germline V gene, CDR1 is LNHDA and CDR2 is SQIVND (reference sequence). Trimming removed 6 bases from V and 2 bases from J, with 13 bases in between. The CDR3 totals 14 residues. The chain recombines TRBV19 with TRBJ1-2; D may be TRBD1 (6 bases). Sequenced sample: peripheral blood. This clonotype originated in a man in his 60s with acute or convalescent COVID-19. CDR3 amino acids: CASRDRYANYGYTF. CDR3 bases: TGTGCCAGTAGAGACAGGTACGCCAACTATGGCTACACCTTC.